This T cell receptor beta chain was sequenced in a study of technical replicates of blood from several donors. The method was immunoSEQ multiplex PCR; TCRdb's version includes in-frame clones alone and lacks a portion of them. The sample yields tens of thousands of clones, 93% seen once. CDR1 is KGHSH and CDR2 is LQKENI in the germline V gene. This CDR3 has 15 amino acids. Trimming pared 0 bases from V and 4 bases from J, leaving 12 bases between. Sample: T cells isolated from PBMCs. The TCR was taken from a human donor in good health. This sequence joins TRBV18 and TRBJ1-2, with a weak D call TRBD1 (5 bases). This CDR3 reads CASSPPGQGSYGYTF. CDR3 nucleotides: TGTGCCAGCTCACCACCGGGGCAGGGAAGCTATGGCTACACCTTC.